These 7 T cell receptor beta chains were all obtained from the same sample, sequenced in a study of a mutant IDH1 vaccine in newly diagnosed glioma. The antigens of these receptors remain unknown. Repertoires were generated with immunoSEQ multiplex PCR, while TCRdb's copy carries only in-frame clones and drops some. The sample contains about 54,000 clones, 80% to 90% of which appear only once. Documented time point: week 35, safety follow-up. Every vaccine dose comprised 300 ug of mutant IDH1 20-mer peptide plus topical imiquimod. Sequenced here: PBMCs, sampled from a glioma patient whose treatment included an IDH1 peptide vaccine. All receptors derive from a woman aged 18-30 years with glioma.

The CDR3 sequence is CASSDGTGAYGYTF. DNA for the CDR3: TGTGCCAGCAGCGACGGGACAGGGGCTTACGGCTACACCTTC. This chain links TRBV5-6 with TRBJ1-2, with 10 bases fitting TRBD1. After removal of 4 bases from V and 8 bases from J, the junction contained 8 bases not matched to a gene. Germline assignment: CDR1 SGHDT and CDR2 YYEEEE. This CDR3 has 14 amino acids.

The rearrangement links TRBV7-2 to TRBJ2-7; TRBD1 aligns across 9 bases. V lost 1 base and J lost 2; bases outside the gene matches: 6. Per the germline V gene, CDR1 is SGHTA and CDR2 is FQGNSA. CDR3 length equals 16 residues. CDR3 region: CASSLVIGQGTYEQYF. Written as DNA, the CDR3 is TGTGCCAGCAGCTTAGTTATTGGACAGGGGACCTACGAGCAGTACTTC.

This clone has just a few counts. The rearrangement links TRBV11-2 to TRBJ2-7; 11 bases line up with TRBD1. V was clipped by 5 bases and J by 5 bases; unmatched bases: 11. Germline lookup yields CDR1 SGHAT and CDR2 FQNNGV. The CDR3 sequence is 16 residues long. The CDR3 sequence: CASSVGTGGRGDEQYF. CDR3 in DNA: TGTGCCAGCAGCGTAGGGACAGGGGGGCGTGGGGACGAGCAGTACTTC.

This chain links TRBV5-4 with TRBJ1-2; D call uncertain. The CDR3 totals 14 residues. Trimming shortened V by 0 bases and J by 1 base, and 7 bases separated the two germline ends. Germline V lookup: CDR1 SGHNT, CDR2 YYREEE (reference sequence). Here the CDR3 DNA reads TGTGCCAGCAGCTTGGACAGAATTAACTATGGCTACACCTTC. This gives the protein CASSLDRINYGYTF.

The rearrangement links TRBV4-1 to TRBJ1-6; no firm D call. The CDR3 contains 18 residues. V shed 4 bases and J shed 7 bases, with 23 bases lying between them. Germline CDR1 is MGHRA and CDR2 is YSYEKL. The CDR3: CASSPRLPGISPNSPLHF. As DNA, the CDR3 is TGCGCCAGCAGCCCCCGGCTACCCGGAATATCGCCGAATTCACCCCTCCACTTT.

The chain joins TRBV19 to TRBJ1-5, with no clear D. V was clipped by 5 bases and J by 7 bases, with 12 bases between them. Germline values: CDR1 LNHDA, CDR2 SQIVND (reference sequence). The CDR3 is 13 residues long. This chain's CDR3 is CASSSSVGQPQHF. The CDR3 bases are TGTGCCAGTAGTTCCTCGGTCGGGCAGCCCCAGCATTTT.

This clone turned up a few times. The chain is built from TRBV7-9 and TRBJ1-5, with 8 bases identical to TRBD1. V trimming: 7 bases; J trimming: 5 bases; junction bases outside the gene matches: 4. The CDR3 covers 13 residues. From germline, CDR1 is SEHNR and CDR2 FQNEAQ (reference sequence). For the CDR3, the DNA is TGTGCCAGCATGGGGACAGGTGATCAGCCCCAGCATTTT. It encodes CASMGTGDQPQHF. Complete variable domain (other parts from reference TRBV7-9 and TRBJ1-5): DTGVSQNPRHKITKRGQNVTFRCDPISEHNRLYWYRQTLGQGPEFLTYFQNEAQLEKSRLLSDRFSAERPKGSFSTLEIQRTEQGDSAMYLCASMGTGDQPQHFGDGTRLSIL.